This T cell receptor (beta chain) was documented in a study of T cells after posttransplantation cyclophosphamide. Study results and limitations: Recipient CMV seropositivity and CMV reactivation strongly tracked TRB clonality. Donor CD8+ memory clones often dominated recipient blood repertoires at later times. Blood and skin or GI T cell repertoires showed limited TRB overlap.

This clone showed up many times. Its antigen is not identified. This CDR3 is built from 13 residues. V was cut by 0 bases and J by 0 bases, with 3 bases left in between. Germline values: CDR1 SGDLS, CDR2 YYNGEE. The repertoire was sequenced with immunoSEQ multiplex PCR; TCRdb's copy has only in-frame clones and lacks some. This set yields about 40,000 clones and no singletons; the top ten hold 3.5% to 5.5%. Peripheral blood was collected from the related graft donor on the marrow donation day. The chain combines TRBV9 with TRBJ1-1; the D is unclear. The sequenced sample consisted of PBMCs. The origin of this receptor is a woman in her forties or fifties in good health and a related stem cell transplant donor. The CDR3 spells CASSVDMNTEAFF. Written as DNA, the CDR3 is TGTGCCAGCAGCGTAGACATGAACACTGAAGCTTTCTTT.